This TCR beta chain was sequenced during a study of blood T cell repertoires in COVID-19 (dated by TCRdb to about 2020). Background on the whole study: Samples from collaborators originated in the United States, Italy and Spain and spanned both the acute and convalescent phases of COVID-19. The prospective study material was composed of cDNA or gDNA derived from T cells, B-cell-depleted T cells, or PBMCs. Subjects who had been exposed to COVID-19, were actively infected with it, or had recovered from it provided the deeply sampled blood TCRbeta repertoires that made up the dataset. A freely available public database, intended as a resource for researchers studying the immune response to SARS-CoV-2, is where the repertoires were released. Samples came from the ongoing ImmuneRACE study (first 160 participants) plus 1,254 subjects from 6 global collaborators. A de-identified subject ID, COVID-19 status, age in years and sex were almost always included in the sample metadata. Where available, HLA class I and class II types were taken from metadata supplied by the sample provider and were not determined by assay-based typing. Summary of the overall study and its limitations: The quantity of clinical and demographic metadata differed by source and by participant and was supplied without curation.

Each collaborating institution followed its own protocols to collect whole blood in K2EDTA tubes. For TCRbeta analysis, collaborator samples were shipped as frozen whole blood, as isolated PBMCs, or as DNA extracted from either sample type. TCRbeta CDR3 regions were amplified from genomic DNA using the immunoSEQ Assay, a bias-controlled multiplex PCR. The paper's data handling went like this. The number of nucleated cells in each sample was estimated by amplification of reference gene primers within the assay. To quantify the absolute abundance of each unique TCRbeta CDR3 rearrangement, sequence reads were collapsed and filtered. Productive Simpson clonality was computed per sample as the square root of Simpson's diversity index over productive rearrangements. Drawn from immuneACCESS, this table holds only the in-frame rearrangements with V and J called that TCRdb kept. Clones are partly lost; checked studies trace under half to an unresolved V gene and leave the rest unexplained. V, J and clone size are taken as reported in that table, and D and trimming were inferred from the DNA itself. Within this sample are around 170,000 clones, with 88% of them counted one time only. Roughly 24% of the sample goes to the ten largest clones.

As concerns this clone: The clone's antigen remains unknown. Base qualities are missing; no much larger clone stands one base away.

CDR1 and CDR2, looked up from the germline V gene (reference sequence), are MNHEY and SMNVEV. A distance of 16 bases separates the germline ends of V and J, which lose 5 bases and 0 bases respectively. Taken from cysteine to phenylalanine, the CDR3 has 17 residues. The retained sequence is limited to the CDR3, 51 bases, with the frame set at the first base. The specimen sequenced was peripheral blood. The sequence came from a man between 60 and 75 years old with acute or convalescent COVID-19. The chain was built from TRBV27 and TRBJ2-2, with TRBD1 perhaps the D gene, on 6 matching bases. Here is the DNA: TGTGCCAGCAGTCCCCGCACAGGGTCCCCGAACACCGGGGAGCTGTTTTTT. It translates to CASSPRTGSPNTGELFF.